A single T cell receptor (beta chain) is shown here with its context. In the original workflow: Reference gene primers were amplified, and this amplification served to estimate nucleated cell counts. Measured with immunoSEQ multiplex PCR; TCRdb has only the in-frame clones, and not every one. V and J calls and clone size come straight from that table; D and trimming were deduced from the DNA. The data hold about 180,000 clones, with about nine tenths observed a single time. This sample stems from a study of blood T cell repertoires in COVID-19. Across the whole study: The origin of the acute and convalescent COVID-19 samples was the United States, Italy and Spain. PBMCs, B-cell-depleted T cells, or T cells provided the cDNA or gDNA that made up the material.

With 1 base removed from V and 7 bases from J, the gap between germline ends came to 19 bases. CDR1 SGHVS and CDR2 FQNEAQ come from the germline V gene. This CDR3 comprises 16 residues. Specimen: peripheral blood. The origin of this receptor is a woman in her 30s with acute or convalescent COVID-19. This chain uses TRBV7-8 with TRBJ1-1; no reliable D call. DNA for the CDR3: TGTGCCAGCAGCTTAGGAGGGAACCCGGGAAGCCTTGAAGCTTTCTTT. Translated, it gives CASSLGGNPGSLEAFF.